Included here is one T cell receptor beta chain sequence, with context. The antigen remains unidentified. The data derive from a study of T cells in localized non-small cell lung cancer. Notes on the study in general: Adjacent uninvolved lung had the highest clonality, suggesting focused antigen responses. Longer overall survival was associated with a higher density of T cells in the blood. One tumor region alone was sequenced, and heterogeneity therefore remains possible. Turning up in adjacent lung were a median about 56 of the top 100 tumor clones.

Assay: immunoSEQ multiplex PCR; the TCRdb copy retains only in-frame clones and omits some. Of some 19,000 clones listed, about 93% were seen once; the top ten hold less than 5%. Per germline, CDR1 GTSNPN and CDR2 SVGIG (reference sequence). Trimming cost V 3 bases and J 5 bases; bases outside gene matches: 17. The CDR3 has 17 residues. The V call is TRBV30, the J call TRBJ2-7; TRBD1 aligns across 9 bases. The origin of this receptor is a male donor aged 60 or over with stage I squamous cell lung carcinoma. Here the sequenced sample was peripheral blood, taken before any cancer treatment. The CDR3 loop is CAWRPPRGDRVTDEQYF. DNA of the CDR3: TGTGCCTGGAGACCTCCCCGAGGGGACAGGGTAACAGACGAGCAGTACTTC.